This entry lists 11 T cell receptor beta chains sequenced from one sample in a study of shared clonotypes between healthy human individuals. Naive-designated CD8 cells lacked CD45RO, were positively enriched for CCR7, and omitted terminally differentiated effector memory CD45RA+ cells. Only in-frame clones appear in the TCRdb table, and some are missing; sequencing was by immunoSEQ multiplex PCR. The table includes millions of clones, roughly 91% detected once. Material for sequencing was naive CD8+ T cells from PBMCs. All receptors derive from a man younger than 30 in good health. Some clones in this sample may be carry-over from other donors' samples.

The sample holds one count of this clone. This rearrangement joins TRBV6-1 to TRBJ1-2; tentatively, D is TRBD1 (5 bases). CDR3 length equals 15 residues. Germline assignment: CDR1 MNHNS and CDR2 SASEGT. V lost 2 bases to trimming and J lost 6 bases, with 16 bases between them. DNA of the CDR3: TGTGCCAGCAGTGAACTCTGGGGCATTCGGGATGGCTACACCTTC. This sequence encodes CASSELWGIRDGYTF.

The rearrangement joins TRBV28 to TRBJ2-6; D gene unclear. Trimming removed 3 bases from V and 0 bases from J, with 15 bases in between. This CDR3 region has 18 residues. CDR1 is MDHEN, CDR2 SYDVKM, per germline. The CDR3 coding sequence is TGTGCCAGCAGTTTGGGTCTGGTGGTTCTCTCTGGGGCCAACGTCCTGACTTTC. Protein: CASSLGLVVLSGANVLTF. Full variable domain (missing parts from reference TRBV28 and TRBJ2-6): DVKVTQSSRYLVKRTGEKVFLECVQDMDHENMFWYRQDPGLGLRLIYFSYDVKMKEKGDIPEGYSVSREKKERFSLILESASTNQTSMYLCASSLGLVVLSGANVLTFGAGSRLTVL.

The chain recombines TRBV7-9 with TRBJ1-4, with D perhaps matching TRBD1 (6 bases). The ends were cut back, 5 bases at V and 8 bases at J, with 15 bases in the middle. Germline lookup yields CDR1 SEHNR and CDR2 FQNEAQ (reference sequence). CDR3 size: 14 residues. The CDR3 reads CASSRGGAREKLFF. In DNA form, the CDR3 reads TGTGCCAGCAGCAGAGGGGGGGCTCGCGAAAAACTGTTTTTT.

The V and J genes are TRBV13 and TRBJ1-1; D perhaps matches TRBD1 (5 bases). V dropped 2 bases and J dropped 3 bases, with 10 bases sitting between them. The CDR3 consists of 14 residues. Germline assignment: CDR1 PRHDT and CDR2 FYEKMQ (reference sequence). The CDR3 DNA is TGTGCCAGCAGCTTATTGACGGGGGACACTGAAGCTTTCTTT. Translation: CASSLLTGDTEAFF.

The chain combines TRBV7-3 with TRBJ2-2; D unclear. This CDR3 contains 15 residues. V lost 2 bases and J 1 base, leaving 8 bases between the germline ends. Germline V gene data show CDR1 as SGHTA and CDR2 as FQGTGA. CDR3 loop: CASSLYPRNTGELFF. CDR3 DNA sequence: TGTGCCAGCAGCTTATATCCCAGGAACACCGGGGAGCTGTTTTTT.

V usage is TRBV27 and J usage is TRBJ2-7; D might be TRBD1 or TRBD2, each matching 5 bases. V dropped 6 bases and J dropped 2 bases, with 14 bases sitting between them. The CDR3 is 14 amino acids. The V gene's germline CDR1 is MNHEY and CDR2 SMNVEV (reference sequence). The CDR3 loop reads CASSPRGTAYEQYF. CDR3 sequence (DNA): TGTGCCAGCAGCCCCCGTGGGACCGCCTACGAGCAGTACTTC.

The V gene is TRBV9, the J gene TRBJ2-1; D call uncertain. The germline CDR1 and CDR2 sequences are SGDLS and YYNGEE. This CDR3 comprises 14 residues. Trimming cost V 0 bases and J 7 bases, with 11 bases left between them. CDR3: CASSVEDSRNEQFF. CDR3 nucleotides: TGTGCCAGCAGCGTAGAAGACTCTCGGAATGAGCAGTTCTTC.

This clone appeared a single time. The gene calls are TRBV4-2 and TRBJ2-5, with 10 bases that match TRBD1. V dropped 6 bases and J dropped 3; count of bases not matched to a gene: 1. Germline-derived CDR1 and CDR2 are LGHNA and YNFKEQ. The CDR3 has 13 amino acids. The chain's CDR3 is CASRGQGEETQYF. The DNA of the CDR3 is TGTGCCAGCAGAGGACAGGGGGAAGAGACCCAGTACTTC.

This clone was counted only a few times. CDR3 sequence (DNA): TGTGCCAGTAGTAAAAGGGGACAGGGCAATCAGCCCCAGCATTTT. Translation: CASSKRGQGNQPQHF. The rearrangement links TRBV19 to TRBJ1-5; 8 bases line up with TRBD1. V lost 4 bases, J lost 2 bases, and 4 bases stayed unmatched. This CDR3 spans 15 amino acids. Looked up from germline, CDR1 is LNHDA and CDR2 is SQIVND (reference sequence). The whole variable domain, filled in from reference TRBV19 and TRBJ1-5, reads DGGITQSPKYLFRKEGQNVTLSCEQNLNHDAMYWYRQDPGQGLRLIYYSQIVNDFQKGDIAEGYSVSREKKESFPLTVTSAQKNPTAFYLCASSKRGQGNQPQHFGDGTRLSIL.

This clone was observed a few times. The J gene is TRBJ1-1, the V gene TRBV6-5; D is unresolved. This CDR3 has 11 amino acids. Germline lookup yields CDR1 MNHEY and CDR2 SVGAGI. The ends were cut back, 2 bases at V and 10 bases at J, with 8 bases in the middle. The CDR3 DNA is TGTGCCAGCAGTTACGCCGCCCGAGCTTTCTTT. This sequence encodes CASSYAARAFF.

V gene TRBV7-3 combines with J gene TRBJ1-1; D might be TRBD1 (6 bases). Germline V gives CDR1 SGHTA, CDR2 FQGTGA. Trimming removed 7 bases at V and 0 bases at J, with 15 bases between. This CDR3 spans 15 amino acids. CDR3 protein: CASIAWGTLNTEAFF. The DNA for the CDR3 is TGTGCCAGCATCGCGTGGGGGACATTGAACACTGAAGCTTTCTTT.